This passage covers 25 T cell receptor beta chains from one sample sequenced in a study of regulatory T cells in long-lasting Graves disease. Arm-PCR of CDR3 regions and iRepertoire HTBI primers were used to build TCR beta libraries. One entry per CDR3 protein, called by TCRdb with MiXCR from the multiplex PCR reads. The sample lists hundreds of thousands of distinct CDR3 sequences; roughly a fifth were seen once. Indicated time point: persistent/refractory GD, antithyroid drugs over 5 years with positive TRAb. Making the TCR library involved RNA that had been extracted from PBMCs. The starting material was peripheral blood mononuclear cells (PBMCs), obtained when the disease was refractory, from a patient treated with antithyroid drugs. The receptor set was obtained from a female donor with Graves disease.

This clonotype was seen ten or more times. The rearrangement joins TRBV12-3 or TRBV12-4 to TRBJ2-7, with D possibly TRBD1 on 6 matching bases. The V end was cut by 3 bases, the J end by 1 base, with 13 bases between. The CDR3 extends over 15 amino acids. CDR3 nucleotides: TGTGCCAGCAGTTTGTCTGGGGGCGCATCCTACGAGCAGTACTTC. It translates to CASSLSGGASYEQYF.

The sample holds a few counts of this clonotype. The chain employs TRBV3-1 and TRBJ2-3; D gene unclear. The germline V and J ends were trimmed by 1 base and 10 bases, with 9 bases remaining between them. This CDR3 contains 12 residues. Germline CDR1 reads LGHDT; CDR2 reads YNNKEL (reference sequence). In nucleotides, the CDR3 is TGTGCCAGCAGCCAAGGACTGGGTCCGCAGTATTTT. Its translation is CASSQGLGPQYF.

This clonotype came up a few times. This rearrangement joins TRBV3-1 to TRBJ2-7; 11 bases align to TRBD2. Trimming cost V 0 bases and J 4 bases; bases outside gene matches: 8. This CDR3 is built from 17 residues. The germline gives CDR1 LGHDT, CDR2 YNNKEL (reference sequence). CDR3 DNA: TGTGCCAGCAGCCAAGAACTTACGGGACTAGCGGCTTACGAGCAGTACTTC. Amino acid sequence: CASSQELTGLAAYEQYF.

CDR3 amino acids: CATSRDPLGVGGTEAFF. In DNA form, the CDR3 reads TGTGCCACCAGCAGAGATCCCCTTGGAGTGGGGGGTACTGAAGCTTTCTTT. The chain has TRBV15 and TRBJ1-1, with D possibly being TRBD1 (5 bases). This CDR3 is 17 amino acids long. Trimming removed 0 bases at V and 5 bases at J, with 19 bases between. Germline V gene lookup returns CDR1 LNHNV and CDR2 YYDKDF (reference sequence).

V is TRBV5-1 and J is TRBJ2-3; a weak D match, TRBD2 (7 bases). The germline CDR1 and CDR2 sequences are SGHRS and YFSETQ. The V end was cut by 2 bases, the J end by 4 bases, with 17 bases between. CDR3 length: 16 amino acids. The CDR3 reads CASSLKQGGVSDTQYF. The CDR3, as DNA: TGCGCCAGCAGCTTAAAACAGGGAGGGGTATCAGATACGCAGTATTTT.

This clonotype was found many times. CDR3 DNA: TGTGCTTGCCGGGGGCTGGAGGACGAGCAGTACTTC. Amino acids: CACRGLEDEQYF. J is TRBJ2-7 and V is TRBV28; D tentatively reads TRBD1 or TRBD2 (6 bases each). The length of the CDR3 is 12 residues. In germline, CDR1 is MDHEN, CDR2 SYDVKM.

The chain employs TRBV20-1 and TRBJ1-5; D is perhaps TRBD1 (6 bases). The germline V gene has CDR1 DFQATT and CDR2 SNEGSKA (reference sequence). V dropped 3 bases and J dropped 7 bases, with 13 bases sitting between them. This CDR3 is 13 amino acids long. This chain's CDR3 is CSASTGPEQPQHF. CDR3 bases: TGCAGTGCTAGCACAGGGCCCGAACAGCCCCAGCATTTT.

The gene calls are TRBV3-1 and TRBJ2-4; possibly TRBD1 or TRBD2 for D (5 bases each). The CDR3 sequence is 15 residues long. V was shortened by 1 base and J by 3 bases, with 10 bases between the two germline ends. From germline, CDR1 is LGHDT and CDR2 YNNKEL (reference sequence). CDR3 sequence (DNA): TGTGCCAGCAGCCAAGGATTTGGGGGCAAAAACATTCAGTACTTC. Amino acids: CASSQGFGGKNIQYF.

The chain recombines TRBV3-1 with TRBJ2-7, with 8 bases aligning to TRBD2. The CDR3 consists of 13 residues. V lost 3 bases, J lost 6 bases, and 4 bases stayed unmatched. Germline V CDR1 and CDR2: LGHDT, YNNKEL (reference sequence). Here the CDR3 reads CASSHLRGGEQYF. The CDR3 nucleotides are TGTGCCAGCAGCCACCTACGGGGGGGCGAGCAGTACTTC.

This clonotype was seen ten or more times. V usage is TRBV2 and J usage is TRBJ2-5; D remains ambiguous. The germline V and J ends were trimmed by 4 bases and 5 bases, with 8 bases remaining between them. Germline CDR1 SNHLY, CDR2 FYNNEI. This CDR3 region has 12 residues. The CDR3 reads CASSVSYETQYF. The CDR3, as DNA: TGTGCCAGCAGTGTTAGCTACGAGACCCAGTACTTC.

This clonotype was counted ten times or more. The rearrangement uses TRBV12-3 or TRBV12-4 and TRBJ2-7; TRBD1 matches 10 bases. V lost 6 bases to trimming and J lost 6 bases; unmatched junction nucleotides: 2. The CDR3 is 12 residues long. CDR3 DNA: TGTGCCAGCAGGGGGACAGGGGTCGAGCAGTACTTC. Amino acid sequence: CASRGTGVEQYF.

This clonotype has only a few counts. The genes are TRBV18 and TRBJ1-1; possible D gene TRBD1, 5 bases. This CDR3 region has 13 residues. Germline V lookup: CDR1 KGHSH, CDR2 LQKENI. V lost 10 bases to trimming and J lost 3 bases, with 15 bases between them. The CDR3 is CANGRQGDTEAFF. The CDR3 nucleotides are TGTGCCAATGGTCGGCAGGGTGACACTGAAGCTTTCTTT.

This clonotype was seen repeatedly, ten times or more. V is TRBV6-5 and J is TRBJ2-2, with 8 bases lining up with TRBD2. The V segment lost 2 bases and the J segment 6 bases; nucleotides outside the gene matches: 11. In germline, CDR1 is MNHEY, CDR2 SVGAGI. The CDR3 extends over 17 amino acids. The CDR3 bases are TGTGCCAGCAGTTACCGGGGGGGTAGGCTAGCATCCGGGGAGCTGTTTTTT. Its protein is CASSYRGGRLASGELFF.

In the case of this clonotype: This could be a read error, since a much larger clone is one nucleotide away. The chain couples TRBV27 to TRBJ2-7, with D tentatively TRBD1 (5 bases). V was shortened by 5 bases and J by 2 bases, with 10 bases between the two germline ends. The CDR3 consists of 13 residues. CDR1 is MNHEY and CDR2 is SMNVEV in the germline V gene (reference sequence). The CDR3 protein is CASSKQGTYEQYF. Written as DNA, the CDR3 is TGTGCCAGCAGTAAGCAGGGAACCTACGAGCAGTACTTC.

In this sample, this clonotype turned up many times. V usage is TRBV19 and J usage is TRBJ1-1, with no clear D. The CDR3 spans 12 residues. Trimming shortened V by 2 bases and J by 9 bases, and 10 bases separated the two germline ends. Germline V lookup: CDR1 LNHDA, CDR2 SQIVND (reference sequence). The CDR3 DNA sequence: TGTGCCAGTAGTATAAGTGAACCTCAAGCTTTCTTT. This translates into CASSISEPQAFF.

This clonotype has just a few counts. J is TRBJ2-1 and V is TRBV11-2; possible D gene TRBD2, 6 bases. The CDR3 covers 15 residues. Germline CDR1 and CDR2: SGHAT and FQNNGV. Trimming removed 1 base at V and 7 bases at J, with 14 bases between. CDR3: CASSLVRGRNNEQFF. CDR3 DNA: TGTGCCAGCAGCTTAGTTAGAGGGAGGAATAATGAGCAGTTCTTC.

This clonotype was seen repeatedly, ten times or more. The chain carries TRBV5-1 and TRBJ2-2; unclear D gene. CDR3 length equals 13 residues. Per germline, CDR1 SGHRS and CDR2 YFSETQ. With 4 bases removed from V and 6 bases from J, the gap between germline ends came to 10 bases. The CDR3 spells CASSPASAGELFF. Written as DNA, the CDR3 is TGCGCCAGCAGCCCTGCTAGTGCCGGGGAGCTGTTTTTT.

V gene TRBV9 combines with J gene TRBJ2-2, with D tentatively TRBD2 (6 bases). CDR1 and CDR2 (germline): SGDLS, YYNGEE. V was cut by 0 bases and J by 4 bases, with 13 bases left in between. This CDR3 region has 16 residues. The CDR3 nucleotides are TGTGCCAGCAGCGTAGCAATTGCGGGGAGCACCGGGGAGCTGTTTTTT. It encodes CASSVAIAGSTGELFF.

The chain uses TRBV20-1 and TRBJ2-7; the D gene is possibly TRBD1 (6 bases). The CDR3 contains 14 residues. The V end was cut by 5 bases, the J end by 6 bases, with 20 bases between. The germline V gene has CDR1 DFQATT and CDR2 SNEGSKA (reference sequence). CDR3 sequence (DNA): TGCAGTGCTCTGCCAGGGGCCTCCTCCACCGAGCAGTACTTC. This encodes CSALPGASSTEQYF.

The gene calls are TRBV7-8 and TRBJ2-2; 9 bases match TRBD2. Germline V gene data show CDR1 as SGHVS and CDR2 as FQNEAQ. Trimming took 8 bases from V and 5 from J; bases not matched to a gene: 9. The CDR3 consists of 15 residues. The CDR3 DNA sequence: TGTGCCAGCGGGGGAGCGGGAGGTTATACCGGGGAGCTGTTTTTT. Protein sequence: CASGGAGGYTGELFF.

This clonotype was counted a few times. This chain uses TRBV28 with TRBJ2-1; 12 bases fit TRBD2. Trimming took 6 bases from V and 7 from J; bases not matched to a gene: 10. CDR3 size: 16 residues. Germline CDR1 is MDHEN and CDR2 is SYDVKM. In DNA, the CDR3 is TGTGCCAGCAGGCCCCTGACTAGCGGGAGTAAAAATGAGCAGTTCTTC. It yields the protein CASRPLTSGSKNEQFF. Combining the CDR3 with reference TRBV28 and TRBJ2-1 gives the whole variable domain DVKVTQSSRYLVKRTGEKVFLECVQDMDHENMFWYRQDPGLGLRLIYFSYDVKMKEKGDIPEGYSVSREKKERFSLILESASTNQTSMYLCASRPLTSGSKNEQFFGPGTRLTVL.

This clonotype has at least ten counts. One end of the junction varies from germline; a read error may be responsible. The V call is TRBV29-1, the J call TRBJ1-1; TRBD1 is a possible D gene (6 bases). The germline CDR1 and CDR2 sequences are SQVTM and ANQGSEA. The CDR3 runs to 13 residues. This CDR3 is CSAKQGPSTEAFF. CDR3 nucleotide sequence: TGTAGCGCTAAACAGGGACCCTCCACTGAAGCTTTCTTT.

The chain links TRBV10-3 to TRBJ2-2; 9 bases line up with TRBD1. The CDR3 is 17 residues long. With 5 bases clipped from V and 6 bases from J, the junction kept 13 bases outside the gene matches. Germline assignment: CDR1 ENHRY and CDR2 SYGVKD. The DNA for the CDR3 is TGTGCCATCAGTAAGGGGCCGGGACAGGGAAAGTCCGGGGAGCTGTTTTTT. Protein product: CAISKGPGQGKSGELFF.

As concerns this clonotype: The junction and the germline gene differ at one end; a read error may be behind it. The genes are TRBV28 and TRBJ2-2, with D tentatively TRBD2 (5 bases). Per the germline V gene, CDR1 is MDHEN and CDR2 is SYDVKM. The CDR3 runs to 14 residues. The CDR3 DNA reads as TGTGCCACCTTGAGCGGCGCTTTCGCCGGGGAGCCGTTTTTT. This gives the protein CATLSGAFAGEPFF.

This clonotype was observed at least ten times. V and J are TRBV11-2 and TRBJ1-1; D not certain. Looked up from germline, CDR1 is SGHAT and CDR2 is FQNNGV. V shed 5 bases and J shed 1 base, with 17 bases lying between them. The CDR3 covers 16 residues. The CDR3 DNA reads TGTGCCAGCAGCCTTCGGTTCTTGGGCAAGAACACTGAAGCTTTCTTT. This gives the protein CASSLRFLGKNTEAFF.